This TCR beta chain was recorded in a study of shared clonotypes between healthy human individuals. Unsorted samples relied on some 90 million PBMCs, which served as the source of genomic DNA. Ten immunoSEQ deep assay plates were used by the authors to sequence unsorted PBMC DNA. Authors' methods: Filtering differed for immunoSEQ, which gave only junction sequences without quality scores. Assay used: immunoSEQ multiplex PCR; TCRdb lists only in-frame clones, some missing. From that table come the V and J calls and clone size; the DNA was used to work out D and trimming. Counted here are under 600,000 clones, roughly four fifths occurring once; the ten biggest clones make up around 12%. As for this clone: Its cognate antigen is unknown.

Trimming stripped 3 bases from V and 9 bases from J, with 26 bases between. The CDR3 sequence is 17 residues long. Germline assignment: CDR1 GTSNPN and CDR2 SVGIG (reference sequence). Study results and caveats: Only blood samples were collected, and tissue repertoires likely differ.

The sample consisted of PBMCs. J is TRBJ2-2 and V is TRBV30; maybe TRBD2 (6 bases). The TCR comes from a woman in her thirties or forties in good health. Some clones in this sample may be carry-over from other donors' samples. As DNA, the CDR3 is TGTGCCTGGAGATTCCCTAGCGACCCCTTTCCTCCCAGGGAGCTGTTTTTT. This encodes CAWRFPSDPFPPRELFF. Filled out from reference TRBV30 and TRBJ2-2, the complete variable domain reads SQTIHQWPATLVQPVGSPLSLECTVEGTSNPNLYWYRQAAGRGLQLLFYSVGIGQISSEVPQNLSASRPQDRQFILSSKKLLLSDSGFYLCAWRFPSDPFPPRELFFGEGSRLTVL.